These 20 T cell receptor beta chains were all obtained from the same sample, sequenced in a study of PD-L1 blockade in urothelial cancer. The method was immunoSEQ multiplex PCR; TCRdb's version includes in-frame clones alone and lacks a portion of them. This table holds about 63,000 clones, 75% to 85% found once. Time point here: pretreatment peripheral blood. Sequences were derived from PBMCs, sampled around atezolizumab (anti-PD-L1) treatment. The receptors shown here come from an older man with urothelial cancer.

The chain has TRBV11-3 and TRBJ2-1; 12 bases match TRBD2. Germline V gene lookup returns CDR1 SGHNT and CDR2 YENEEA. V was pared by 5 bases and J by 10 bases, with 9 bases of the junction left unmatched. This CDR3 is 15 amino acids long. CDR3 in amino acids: CASSPRLAGVGEQFF. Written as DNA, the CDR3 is TGTGCCAGCAGCCCCCGACTAGCGGGAGTAGGGGAGCAGTTCTTC. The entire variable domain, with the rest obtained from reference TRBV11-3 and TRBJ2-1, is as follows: EAGVVQSPRYKIIEKKQPVAFWCNPISGHNTLYWYLQNLGQGPELLIRYENEEAVDDSQLPKDRFSAERLKGVDSTLKIQPAELGDSAVYLCASSPRLAGVGEQFFGPGTRLTVL.

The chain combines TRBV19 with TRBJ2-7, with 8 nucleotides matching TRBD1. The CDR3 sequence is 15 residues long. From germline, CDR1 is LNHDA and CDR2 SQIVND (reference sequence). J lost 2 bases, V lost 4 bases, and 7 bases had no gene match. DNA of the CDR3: TGTGCCAGTAGTAGGGGGAGACAGGGGACCTACGAGCAGTACTTC. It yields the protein CASSRGRQGTYEQYF.

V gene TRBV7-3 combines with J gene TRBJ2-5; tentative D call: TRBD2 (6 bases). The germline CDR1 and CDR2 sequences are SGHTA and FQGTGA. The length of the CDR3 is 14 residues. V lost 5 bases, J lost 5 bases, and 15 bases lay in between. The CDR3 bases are TGTGCCAGCAGCCCCTACGGGACTTCGGAGACCCAGTACTTC. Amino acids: CASSPYGTSETQYF.

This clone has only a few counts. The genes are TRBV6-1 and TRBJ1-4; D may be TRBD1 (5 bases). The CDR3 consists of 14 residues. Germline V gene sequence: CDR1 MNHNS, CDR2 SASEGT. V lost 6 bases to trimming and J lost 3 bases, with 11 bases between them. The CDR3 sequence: CASRVTVSNEKLFF. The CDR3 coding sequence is TGTGCCAGCAGAGTGACAGTCTCTAATGAAAAACTGTTTTTT.

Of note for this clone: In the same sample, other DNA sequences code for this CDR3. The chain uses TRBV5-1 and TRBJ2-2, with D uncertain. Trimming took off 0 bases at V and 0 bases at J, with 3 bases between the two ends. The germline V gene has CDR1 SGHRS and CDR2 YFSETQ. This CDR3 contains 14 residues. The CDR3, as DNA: TGCGCCAGCAGCTTGGTCACGAACACCGGGGAGCTGTTTTTT. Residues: CASSLVTNTGELFF.

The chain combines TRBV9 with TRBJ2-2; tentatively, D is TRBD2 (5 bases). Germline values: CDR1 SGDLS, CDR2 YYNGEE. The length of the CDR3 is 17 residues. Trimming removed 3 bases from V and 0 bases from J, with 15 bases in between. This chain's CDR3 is CASSAGGPGSNTGELFF. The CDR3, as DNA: TGTGCCAGCAGCGCCGGAGGTCCGGGGTCGAACACCGGGGAGCTGTTTTTT.

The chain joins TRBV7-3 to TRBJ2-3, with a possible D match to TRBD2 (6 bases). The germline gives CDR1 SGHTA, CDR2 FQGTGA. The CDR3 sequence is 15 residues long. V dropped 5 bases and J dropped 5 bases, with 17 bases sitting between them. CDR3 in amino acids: CASSPAGLREDTQYF. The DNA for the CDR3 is TGTGCCAGCAGCCCCGCGGGACTGCGGGAAGATACGCAGTATTTT.

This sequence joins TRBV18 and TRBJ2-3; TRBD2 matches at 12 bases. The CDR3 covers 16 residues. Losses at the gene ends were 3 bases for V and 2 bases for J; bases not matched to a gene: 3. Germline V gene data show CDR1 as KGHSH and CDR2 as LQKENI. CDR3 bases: TGTGCCAGCTCACCCGGACTAGCGGGGACCACAGATACGCAGTATTTT. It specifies CASSPGLAGTTDTQYF. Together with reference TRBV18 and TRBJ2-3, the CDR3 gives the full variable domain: NAGVMQNPRHLVRRRGQEARLRCSPMKGHSHVYWYRQLPEEGLKFMVYLQKENIIDESGMPKERFSAEFPKEGPSILRIQQVVRGDSAAYFCASSPGLAGTTDTQYFGPGTRLTVL.

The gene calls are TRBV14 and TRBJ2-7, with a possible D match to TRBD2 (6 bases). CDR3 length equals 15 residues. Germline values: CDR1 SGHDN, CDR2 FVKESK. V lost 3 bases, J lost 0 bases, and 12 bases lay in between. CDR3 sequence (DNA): TGTGCCAGCAGCCATCGAGACGGGAGCTCCTACGAGCAGTACTTC. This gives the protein CASSHRDGSSYEQYF.

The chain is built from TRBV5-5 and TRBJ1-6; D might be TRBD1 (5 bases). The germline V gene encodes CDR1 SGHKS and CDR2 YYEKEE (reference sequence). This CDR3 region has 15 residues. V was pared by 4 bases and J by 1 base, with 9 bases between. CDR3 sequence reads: CASSNSGSYNSPLHF. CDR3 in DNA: TGTGCCAGCAGCAACTCAGGGTCCTATAATTCACCCCTCCACTTT.

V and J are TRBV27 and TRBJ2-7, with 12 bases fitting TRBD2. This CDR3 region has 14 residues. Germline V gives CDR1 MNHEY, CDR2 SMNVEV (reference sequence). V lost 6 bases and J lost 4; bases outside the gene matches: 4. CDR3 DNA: TGTGCCAGCAGCCCTGGGACTAGCGGGTACGAGCAGTACTTC. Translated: CASSPGTSGYEQYF.

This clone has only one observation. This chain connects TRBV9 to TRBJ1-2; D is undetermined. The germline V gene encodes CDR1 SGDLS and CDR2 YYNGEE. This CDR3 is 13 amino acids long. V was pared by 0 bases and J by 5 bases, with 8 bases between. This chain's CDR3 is CASSVGPSYGYTF. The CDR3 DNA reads TGTGCCAGCAGCGTAGGGCCCTCTTATGGCTACACCTTC.

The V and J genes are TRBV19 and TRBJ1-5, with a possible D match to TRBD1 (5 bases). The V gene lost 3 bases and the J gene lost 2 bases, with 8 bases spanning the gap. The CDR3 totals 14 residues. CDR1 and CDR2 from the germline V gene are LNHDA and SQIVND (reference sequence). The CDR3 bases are TGTGCCAGTAGTATGGTAGGGGGCAATCAGCCCCAGCATTTT. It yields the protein CASSMVGGNQPQHF.

Here the CDR3 reads CASSGGRGYEQYF. The DNA for the CDR3 is TGTGCCAGTAGTGGAGGGAGGGGTTACGAGCAGTACTTC. The chain couples TRBV19 to TRBJ2-7; the match to TRBD2 covers 7 bases. The J segment lost 4 bases and the V segment lost 5 bases, leaving 5 bases of the junction unmatched. CDR1 and CDR2 (germline): LNHDA, SQIVND (reference sequence). The CDR3 has 13 amino acids.

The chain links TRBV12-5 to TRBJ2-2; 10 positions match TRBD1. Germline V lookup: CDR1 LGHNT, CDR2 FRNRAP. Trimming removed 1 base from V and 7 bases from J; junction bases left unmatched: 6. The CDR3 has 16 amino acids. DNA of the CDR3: TGTGCTAGTGGTTTGGACCTGACAGGGGGCGACGGGGAGCTGTTTTTT. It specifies CASGLDLTGGDGELFF.

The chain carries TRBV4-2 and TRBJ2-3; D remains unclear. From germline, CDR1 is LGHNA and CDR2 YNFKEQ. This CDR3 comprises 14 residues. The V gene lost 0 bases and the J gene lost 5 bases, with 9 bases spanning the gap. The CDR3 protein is CASSQDAAVDTQYF. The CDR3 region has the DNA TGTGCCAGCAGCCAAGATGCGGCAGTAGATACGCAGTATTTT.

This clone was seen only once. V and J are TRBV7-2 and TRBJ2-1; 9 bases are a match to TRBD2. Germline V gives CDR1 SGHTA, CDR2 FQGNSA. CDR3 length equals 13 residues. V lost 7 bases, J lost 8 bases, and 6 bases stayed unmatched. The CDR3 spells CASNPSGMYEQFF. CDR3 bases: TGTGCCAGCAACCCTAGCGGGATGTATGAGCAGTTCTTC. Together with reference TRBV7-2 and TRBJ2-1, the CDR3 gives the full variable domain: GAGVSQSPSNKVTEKGKDVELRCDPISGHTALYWYRQSLGQGLEFLIYFQGNSAPDKSGLPSDRFSAERTGGSVSTLTIQRTQQEDSAVYLCASNPSGMYEQFFGPGTRLTVL.

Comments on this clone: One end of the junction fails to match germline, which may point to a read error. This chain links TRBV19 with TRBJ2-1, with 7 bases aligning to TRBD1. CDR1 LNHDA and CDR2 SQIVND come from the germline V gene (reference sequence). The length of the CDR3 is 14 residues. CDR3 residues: CASGITGDPNEQFF. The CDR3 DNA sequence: TGTGCCAGTGGTATCACAGGGGACCCCAATGAGCAGTTCTTC.

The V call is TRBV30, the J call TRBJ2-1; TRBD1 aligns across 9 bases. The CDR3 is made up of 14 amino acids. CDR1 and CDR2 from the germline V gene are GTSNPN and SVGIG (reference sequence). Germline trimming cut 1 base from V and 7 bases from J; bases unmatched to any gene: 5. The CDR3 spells CAWSAPGTGNEQFF. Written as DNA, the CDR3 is TGTGCCTGGAGTGCACCGGGGACAGGGAATGAGCAGTTCTTC.

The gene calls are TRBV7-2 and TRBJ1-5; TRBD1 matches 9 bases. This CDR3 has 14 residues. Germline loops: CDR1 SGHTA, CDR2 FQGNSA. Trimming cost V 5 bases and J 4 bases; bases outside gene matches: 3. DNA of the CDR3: TGTGCCAGCAGCCCCGGGACAGGGAATCAGCCCCAGCATTTT. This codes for CASSPGTGNQPQHF.